A selection of T cell receptor beta chains follows, all from one sample in a study of naive and memory T cell subsets. Each CDR3 protein gets one entry after TCRdb re-called the UMI-ligation and nested PCR reads with MiXCR. The sample lists tens of thousands of distinct CDR3 sequences; approximately 9.2% were seen once. Sequencing was done on a sample of naive CD8+ T cells from blood. These receptors originate from a human donor in good health. Both conserved end residues are trimmed from each CDR3. The order of the fields is V gene, J gene, CDR3 protein.

TRBV6-5	TRBJ1-5	ATKGPNQPQH
TRBV20-1	TRBJ2-7	SARDRGPSYEQY
TRBV2	TRBJ2-1	ASRQAQLEGGEQF
TRBV5-5	TRBJ2-5	ASSLGVGGTQY
TRBV29-1	TRBJ2-7	SVEAPFNEQY
TRBV12-3/TRBV12-4	TRBJ2-7	ASSTGQGREQY
TRBV4-3	TRBJ2-7	ASSPGQVRAYEQY
TRBV7-9	TRBJ2-1	ASSPAFGREYVDNEQF
TRBV10-3	TRBJ1-5	AIRAGTENNQPQH
TRBV25-1	TRBJ2-5	ASSEDVTGQGAGETQY
TRBV6-2/TRBV6-3	TRBJ1-6	ASSWTGINSPLH
TRBV10-3	TRBJ2-7	AISEQLAGGIYEQY
TRBV3-1	TRBJ2-1	ASSQERYDLLRADRGRHNEQF
TRBV2	TRBJ1-1	ASRDNMNTEAF
TRBV20-1	TRBJ2-5	SANPTSGSRETQY
TRBV28	TRBJ2-7	ASSGLAGPDANEQY
TRBV20-1	TRBJ2-7	SARASGRADEQY
TRBV27	TRBJ2-1	ASSPKRLAEQF
TRBV4-3	TRBJ2-1	ASSAALAGGLDEQF
TRBV10-1	TRBJ2-1	ASSELAHNEQF
TRBV27	TRBJ2-7	ASRPIETGEQY
TRBV27	TRBJ1-5	ASSVGQTNQPQH